This T cell receptor beta chain was recovered during a study of blood T cell repertoires in COVID-19. Sequenced by immunoSEQ multiplex PCR; TCRdb stores in-frame clones only, minus some. The sample lists 200,000 to 300,000 clones, more than 75% occurring once. Germline-derived CDR1 and CDR2 are SGDLS and YYNGEE. The CDR3 consists of 17 residues. Deletions cut 4 bases from V and 3 bases from J, with 20 bases between. The TCR comes from a man aged 40-49 years who had recovered from COVID-19. The material sequenced was PBMCs or T cells enriched from blood (not recorded which). The gene calls are TRBV9 and TRBJ1-3, with D possibly matching TRBD1 (6 bases). The CDR3 coding sequence is TGTGCCAGCAGCTCAGGGGAGGGGCTATCGTTTGGAAACACCATATATTTT. Its translation is CASSSGEGLSFGNTIYF.